The 23 T cell receptor beta chains below all came from one sample that was sequenced in a study of T cells expressing NK-cell markers. TCRdb reprocessed the 5' RACE reads and keeps a single row for each CDR3 protein, giving no DNA. The sample table sets out 400,000 to 500,000 distinct CDR3 sequences. The source material was blood T cells: a sorted CD56 or NKG2C T cell subset, CD4+ or CD8+ T cells, or bulk PBMC T cells (not recorded which). Source of these receptors: a woman between 18 and 69 years old in good health.

J is TRBJ1-2 and V is TRBV6-1; the D call of TRBD1 rests on TCRdb alone, since no DNA is present to check it. The germline gives CDR1 MNHNS, CDR2 SASEGT. The CDR3 is made up of 13 amino acids. The chain's CDR3 is CASTPGTAYGYTF.

V usage is TRBV5-1 and J usage is TRBJ2-1; the TCRdb D gene call, TRBD1, has no DNA to confirm it. The CDR3 totals 16 residues. CDR1 is SGHRS, CDR2 YFSETQ, per germline. CDR3 amino acids: CASSLVGQPVVDEQFF.

The rearrangement links TRBV29-1 to TRBJ2-7; the TCRdb D gene call, TRBD1, has no DNA to confirm it. CDR1 is SQVTM and CDR2 is ANQGSEA in the germline V gene. This CDR3 region has 11 residues. The CDR3 reads CSGGGAYEQYF.

V gene TRBV9 combines with J gene TRBJ2-2. In germline, CDR1 is SGDLS, CDR2 YYNGEE. The CDR3 loop spans 15 amino acids. The CDR3 protein is CSSSVAPGHTGELFF.

This chain joins TRBV7-2 and TRBJ2-3; TCRdb outputs TRBD1, but without DNA this stays unchecked. The germline V gene has CDR1 SGHTA and CDR2 FQGNSA. The CDR3 is 14 amino acids. This chain's CDR3 is CASSKSGVTDTQYF. Supplemented by reference TRBV7-2 and TRBJ2-3, the full variable domain reads GAGVSQSPSNKVTEKGKDVELRCDPISGHTALYWYRQSLGQGLEFLIYFQGNSAPDKSGLPSDRFSAERTGGSVSTLTIQRTQQEDSAVYLCASSKSGVTDTQYFGPGTRLTVL.

This chain uses TRBV5-1 with TRBJ2-7; TCRdb's D call of TRBD1 is untestable without DNA. The germline CDR1 and CDR2 sequences are SGHRS and YFSETQ. This CDR3 has 14 residues. This chain's CDR3 is CASSVRDRGYEQYF. The full variable domain, with the rest looked up from reference TRBV5-1 and TRBJ2-7, is KAGVTQTPRYLIKTRGQQVTLSCSPISGHRSVSWYQQTPGQGLQFLFEYFSETQRNKGNFPGRFSGRQFSNSRSEMNVSTLELGDSALYLCASSVRDRGYEQYFGPGTRLTVT.

The chain employs TRBV6-4 and TRBJ2-1. This CDR3 spans 15 amino acids. CDR1 is MRHNA and CDR2 is SNTAGT in the germline V gene. This CDR3 is CASSRLREYYNEQFF.

The V call is TRBV5-6, the J call TRBJ2-3. The CDR3 runs to 15 residues. Germline CDR1 and CDR2: SGHDT and YYEEEE. The CDR3 protein is CASSLAVAAPDTQYF.

The CDR3 sequence: CSARDPASSSYEQYF. The V call is TRBV20-1, the J call TRBJ2-7; TCRdb selects TRBD2, and the lack of DNA leaves this call unchecked. The CDR3 length is 15 residues. Germline CDR1 and CDR2: DFQATT and SNEGSKA (reference sequence).

The chain combines TRBV3-1 with TRBJ2-1; as DNA is missing, the TRBD2 call by TCRdb cannot be tested. CDR1 is LGHDT and CDR2 is YNNKEL in the germline V gene (reference sequence). This CDR3 region has 14 residues. The CDR3 loop reads CASSQRAIPNEQFF.

This chain uses TRBV20-1 with TRBJ2-7; TCRdb returns TRBD1, unconfirmable since there is no DNA. The CDR3 spans 14 residues. Germline lookup yields CDR1 DFQATT and CDR2 SNEGSKA (reference sequence). The CDR3 protein is CSARPQGLSYEQYF.

The chain has TRBV28 and TRBJ1-1; TCRdb returns TRBD1, unconfirmable since there is no DNA. Per germline, CDR1 MDHEN and CDR2 SYDVKM. There are 14 residues in the CDR3. Here the CDR3 reads CASRPDRGGTEAFF.

The V and J genes are TRBV13 and TRBJ2-1; the D gene TCRdb calls, TRBD1, cannot be checked with no DNA. Per germline, CDR1 PRHDT and CDR2 FYEKMQ (reference sequence). The CDR3 is 18 residues long. CDR3 sequence: CASSSSGRDRGIMNEQFF.

This chain uses TRBV4-2 with TRBJ2-1; TCRdb names TRBD1, which stays unverified in the absence of DNA. Germline V CDR1 and CDR2: LGHNA, YNFKEQ. The CDR3 spans 15 residues. The CDR3 here is CASSRAGNQYNEQFF.

The V gene is TRBV9, the J gene TRBJ1-1; TCRdb's D call, TRBD1, is unchecked because there is no DNA. This CDR3 spans 14 amino acids. CDR1 and CDR2 (germline): SGDLS, YYNGEE. CDR3 protein: CASSGDRSRTEAFF.

This chain connects TRBV29-1 to TRBJ2-5; TCRdb's assignment of TRBD1 cannot be checked, as there is no DNA. This CDR3 region has 11 residues. Germline V CDR1 and CDR2: SQVTM, ANQGSEA. The CDR3 loop reads CSVGDRETQYF.

This rearrangement joins TRBV18 to TRBJ2-1; TCRdb names TRBD2, which stays unverified in the absence of DNA. The CDR3 contains 15 residues. The germline V gene encodes CDR1 KGHSH and CDR2 LQKENI. The CDR3: CASSPGLAGDNEQFF.

The J gene is TRBJ2-6, the V gene TRBV4-3. CDR1 is LGHNA and CDR2 is YSLEER in the germline V gene. The CDR3 runs to 15 residues. CDR3 sequence: CASSQGVTGANVLTF.

This chain joins TRBV19 and TRBJ2-1; the D gene TCRdb calls, TRBD2, cannot be checked with no DNA. The CDR3 is made up of 13 amino acids. Looked up from germline, CDR1 is LNHDA and CDR2 is SQIVND (reference sequence). The CDR3 spells CASGTYSYNEQFF.

The chain employs TRBV19 and TRBJ1-5; TCRdb calls TRBD1, which cannot be checked without DNA. CDR1 and CDR2 from the germline V gene are LNHDA and SQIVND (reference sequence). This CDR3 has 15 amino acids. CDR3 protein: CASSTRGLTNQPQHF. The whole variable domain, filled in from reference TRBV19 and TRBJ1-5, reads DGGITQSPKYLFRKEGQNVTLSCEQNLNHDAMYWYRQDPGQGLRLIYYSQIVNDFQKGDIAEGYSVSREKKESFPLTVTSAQKNPTAFYLCASSTRGLTNQPQHFGDGTRLSIL.

V and J are TRBV7-6 and TRBJ2-5; TCRdb's D call, TRBD1, is unchecked because there is no DNA. CDR3 length equals 14 residues. The germline V gene encodes CDR1 SGHVS and CDR2 FNYEAQ. The CDR3 here is CASSLGPRVETQYF.

The chain joins TRBV29-1 to TRBJ1-1. Germline loops: CDR1 SQVTM, CDR2 ANQGSEA. The CDR3 is 11 amino acids. The CDR3 region is CSGVQNTEAFF.

This chain uses TRBV18 with TRBJ1-5. Germline V gene sequence: CDR1 KGHSH, CDR2 LQKENI. CDR3 length: 14 residues. The CDR3 sequence is CASSRADYNQPQHF.